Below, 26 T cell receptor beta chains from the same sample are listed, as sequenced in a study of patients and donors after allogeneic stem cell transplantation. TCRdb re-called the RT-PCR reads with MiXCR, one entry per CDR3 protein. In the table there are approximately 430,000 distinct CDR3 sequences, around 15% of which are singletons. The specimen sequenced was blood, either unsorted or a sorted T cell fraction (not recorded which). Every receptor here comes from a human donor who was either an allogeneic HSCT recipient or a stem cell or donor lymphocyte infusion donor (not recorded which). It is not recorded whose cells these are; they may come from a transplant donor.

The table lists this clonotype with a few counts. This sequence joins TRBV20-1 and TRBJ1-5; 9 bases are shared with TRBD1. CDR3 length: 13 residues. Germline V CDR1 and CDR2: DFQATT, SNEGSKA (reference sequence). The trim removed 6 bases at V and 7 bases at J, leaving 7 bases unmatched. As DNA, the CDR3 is TGCAGTGCCACACGACAGGGGGTCCAGCCCCAGCATTTT. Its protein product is CSATRQGVQPQHF.

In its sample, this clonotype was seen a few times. CDR3 sequence (DNA): TGCAGTGCTAGAATGGGGTACGAGCAGTACTTC. It specifies CSARMGYEQYF. The chain employs TRBV20-1 and TRBJ2-7; D unresolved. The germline V gene encodes CDR1 DFQATT and CDR2 SNEGSKA (reference sequence). CDR3 length: 11 residues. Trimming cost V 2 bases and J 4 bases, with 6 bases left between them.

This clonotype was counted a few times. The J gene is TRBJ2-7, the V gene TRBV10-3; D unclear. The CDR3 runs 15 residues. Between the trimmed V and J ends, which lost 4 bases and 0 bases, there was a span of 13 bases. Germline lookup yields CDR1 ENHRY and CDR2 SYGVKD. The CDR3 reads CAISGSGVASYEQYF. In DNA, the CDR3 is TGTGCCATCAGTGGATCTGGGGTAGCCTCCTACGAGCAGTACTTC.

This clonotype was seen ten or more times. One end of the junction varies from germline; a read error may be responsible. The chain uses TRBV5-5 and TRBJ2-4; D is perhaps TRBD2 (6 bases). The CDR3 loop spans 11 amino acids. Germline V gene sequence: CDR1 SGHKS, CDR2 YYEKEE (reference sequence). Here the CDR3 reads CASSLNGGVHF. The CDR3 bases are TGTGCCAGCAGCTTGAATGGAGGGGTGCACTTC.

The CDR3 loop is CSARDRPAARVTEAFF. DNA for the CDR3: TGCAGTGCTAGAGATCGCCCAGCTGCTAGGGTCACTGAAGCTTTCTTT. V and J are TRBV20-1 and TRBJ1-1; D is ambiguous. CDR3 length: 16 residues. V lost 0 bases to trimming and J lost 4 bases, with 18 bases between them. CDR1 and CDR2 from the germline V gene are DFQATT and SNEGSKA (reference sequence).

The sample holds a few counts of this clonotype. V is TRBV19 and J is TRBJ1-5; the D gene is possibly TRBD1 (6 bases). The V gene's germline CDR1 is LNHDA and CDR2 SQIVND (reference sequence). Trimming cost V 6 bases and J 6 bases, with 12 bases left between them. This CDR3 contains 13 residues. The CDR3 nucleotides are TGTGCCAGTAGGAACAGGGAGAGTCAGCCCCAGCATTTT. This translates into CASRNRESQPQHF. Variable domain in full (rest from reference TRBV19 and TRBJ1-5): DGGITQSPKYLFRKEGQNVTLSCEQNLNHDAMYWYRQDPGQGLRLIYYSQIVNDFQKGDIAEGYSVSREKKESFPLTVTSAQKNPTAFYLCASRNRESQPQHFGDGTRLSIL.

The CDR3 DNA sequence: TGCGCCAGCAGCTTGGCGGGCAGTCAAATTAGCTCTGGGGCCAACGTCCTGACTTTC. Protein sequence: CASSLAGSQISSGANVLTF. The V and J genes are TRBV5-1 and TRBJ2-6; no clear D gene. V shed 0 bases and J shed 0 bases, with 16 bases lying between them. CDR1 and CDR2 (germline): SGHRS, YFSETQ. This CDR3 comprises 19 residues.

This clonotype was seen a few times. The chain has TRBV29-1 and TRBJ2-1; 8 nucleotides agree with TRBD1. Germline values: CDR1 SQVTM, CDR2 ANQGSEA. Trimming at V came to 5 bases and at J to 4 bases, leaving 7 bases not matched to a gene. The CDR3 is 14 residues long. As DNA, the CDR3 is TGCAGCGTTCGAAAACAGGGGGTTTACAATGAGCAGTTCTTC. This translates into CSVRKQGVYNEQFF.

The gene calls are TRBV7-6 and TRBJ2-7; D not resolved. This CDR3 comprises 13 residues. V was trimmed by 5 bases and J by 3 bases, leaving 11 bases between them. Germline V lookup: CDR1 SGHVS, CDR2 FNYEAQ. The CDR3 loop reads CASSPKSGYEQYF. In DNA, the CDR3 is TGTGCCAGCAGCCCAAAATCGGGCTACGAGCAGTACTTC.

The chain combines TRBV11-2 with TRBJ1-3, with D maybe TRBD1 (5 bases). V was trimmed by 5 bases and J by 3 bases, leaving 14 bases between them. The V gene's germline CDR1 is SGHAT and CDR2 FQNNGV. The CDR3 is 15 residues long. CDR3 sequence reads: CASSRIRDLGNTIYF. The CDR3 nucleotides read TGTGCCAGCAGCCGAATCCGGGACCTTGGAAACACCATATATTTT.

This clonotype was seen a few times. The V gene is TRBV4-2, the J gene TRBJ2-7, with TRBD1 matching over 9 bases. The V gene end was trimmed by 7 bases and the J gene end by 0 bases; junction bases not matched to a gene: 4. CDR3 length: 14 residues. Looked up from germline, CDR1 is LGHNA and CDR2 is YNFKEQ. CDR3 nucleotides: TGTGCCAGCACCCGGACAGGGGCCTCCTACGAGCAGTACTTC. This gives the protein CASTRTGASYEQYF.

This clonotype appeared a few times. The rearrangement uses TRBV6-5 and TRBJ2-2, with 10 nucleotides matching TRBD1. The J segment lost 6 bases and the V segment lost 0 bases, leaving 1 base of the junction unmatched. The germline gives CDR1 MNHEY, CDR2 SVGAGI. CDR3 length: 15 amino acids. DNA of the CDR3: TGTGCCAGCAGTTACTCGGGGACAGGGGCCGGGGAGCTGTTTTTT. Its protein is CASSYSGTGAGELFF.

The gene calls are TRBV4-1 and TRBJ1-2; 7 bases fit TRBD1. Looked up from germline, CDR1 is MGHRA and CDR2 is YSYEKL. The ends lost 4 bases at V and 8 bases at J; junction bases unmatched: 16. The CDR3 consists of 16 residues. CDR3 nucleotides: TGCGCCAGCAGCCCTATTGGCCCCGGGACGGGACAGGGCTACACCTTC. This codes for CASSPIGPGTGQGYTF.

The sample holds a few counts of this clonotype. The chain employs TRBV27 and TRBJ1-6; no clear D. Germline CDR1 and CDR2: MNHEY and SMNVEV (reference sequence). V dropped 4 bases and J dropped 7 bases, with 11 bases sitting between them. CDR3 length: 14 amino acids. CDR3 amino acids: CASSSFGGNSPLHF. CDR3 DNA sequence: TGTGCCAGCAGTTCTTTCGGTGGGAATTCACCCCTCCACTTT.

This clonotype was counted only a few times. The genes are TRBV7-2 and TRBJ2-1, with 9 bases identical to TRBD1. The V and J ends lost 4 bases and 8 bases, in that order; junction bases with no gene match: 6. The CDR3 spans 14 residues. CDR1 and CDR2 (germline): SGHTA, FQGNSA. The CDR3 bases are TGTGCCAGCAGCTCGAGGACAGGGGAACATGAGCAGTTCTTC. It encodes CASSSRTGEHEQFF.

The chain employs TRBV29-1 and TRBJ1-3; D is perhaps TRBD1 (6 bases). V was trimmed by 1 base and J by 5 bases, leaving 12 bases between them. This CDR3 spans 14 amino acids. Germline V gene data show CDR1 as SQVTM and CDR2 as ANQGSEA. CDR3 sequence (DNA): TGCAGCGTTGAAGGACAGGAAAGTAGAAACACCATATATTTT. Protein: CSVEGQESRNTIYF.

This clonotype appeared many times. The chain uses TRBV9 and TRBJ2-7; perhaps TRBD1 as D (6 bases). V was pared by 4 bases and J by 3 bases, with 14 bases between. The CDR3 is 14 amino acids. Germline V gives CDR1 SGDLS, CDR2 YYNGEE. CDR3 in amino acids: CASSSGTRSYEQYF. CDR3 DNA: TGTGCCAGCAGCTCCGGGACACGAAGCTACGAGCAGTACTTC. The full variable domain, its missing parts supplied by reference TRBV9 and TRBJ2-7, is DSGVTQTPKHLITATGQRVTLRCSPRSGDLSVYWYQQSLDQGLQFLIQYYNGEERAKGNILERFSAQQFPDLHSELNLSSLELGDSALYFCASSSGTRSYEQYFGPGTRLTVT.

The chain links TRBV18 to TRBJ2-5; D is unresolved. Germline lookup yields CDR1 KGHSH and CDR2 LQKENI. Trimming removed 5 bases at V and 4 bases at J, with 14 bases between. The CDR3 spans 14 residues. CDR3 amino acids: CASSMALGRETQYF. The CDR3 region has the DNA TGTGCCAGCTCAATGGCCCTAGGGCGAGAGACCCAGTACTTC. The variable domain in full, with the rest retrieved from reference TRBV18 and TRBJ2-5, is NAGVMQNPRHLVRRRGQEARLRCSPMKGHSHVYWYRQLPEEGLKFMVYLQKENIIDESGMPKERFSAEFPKEGPSILRIQQVVRGDSAAYFCASSMALGRETQYFGPGTRLLVL.

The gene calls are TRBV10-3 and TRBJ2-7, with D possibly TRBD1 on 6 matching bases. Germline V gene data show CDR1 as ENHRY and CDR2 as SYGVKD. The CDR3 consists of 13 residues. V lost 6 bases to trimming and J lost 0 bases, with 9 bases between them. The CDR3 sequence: CAISNRDSYEQYF. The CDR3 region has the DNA TGTGCCATCAGCAACAGGGACTCCTACGAGCAGTACTTC.

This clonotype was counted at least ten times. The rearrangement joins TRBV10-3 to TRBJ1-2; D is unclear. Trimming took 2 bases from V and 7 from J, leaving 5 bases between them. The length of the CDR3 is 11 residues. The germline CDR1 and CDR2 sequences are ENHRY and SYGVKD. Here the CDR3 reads CAISEEGGYTF. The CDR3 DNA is TGTGCCATCAGTGAGGAGGGTGGCTACACCTTC.

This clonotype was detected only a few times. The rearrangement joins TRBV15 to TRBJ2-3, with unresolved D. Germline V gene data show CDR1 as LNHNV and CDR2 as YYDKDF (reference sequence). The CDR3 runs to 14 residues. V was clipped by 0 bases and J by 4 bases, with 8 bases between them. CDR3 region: CATSRDPGADTQYF. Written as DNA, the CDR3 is TGTGCCACCAGCAGAGATCCGGGTGCAGATACGCAGTATTTT.

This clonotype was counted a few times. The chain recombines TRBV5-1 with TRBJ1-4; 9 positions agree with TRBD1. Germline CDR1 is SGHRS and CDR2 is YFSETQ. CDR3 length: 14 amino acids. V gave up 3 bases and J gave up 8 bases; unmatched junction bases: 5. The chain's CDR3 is CASSSADRGEKLFF. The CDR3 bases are TGCGCCAGCAGCTCTGCGGACAGGGGAGAAAAACTGTTTTTT.

This CDR3 is CASSQHPKGLAYEQYF. CDR3 DNA sequence: TGCGCCAGCAGCCAGCACCCGAAGGGACTAGCCTACGAGCAGTACTTC. The gene calls are TRBV4-1 and TRBJ2-7; 8 bases fit TRBD2. The CDR3 runs to 16 residues. With V trimmed by 3 bases and J by 2 bases, 9 bases remained unmatched. From germline, CDR1 is MGHRA and CDR2 YSYEKL.

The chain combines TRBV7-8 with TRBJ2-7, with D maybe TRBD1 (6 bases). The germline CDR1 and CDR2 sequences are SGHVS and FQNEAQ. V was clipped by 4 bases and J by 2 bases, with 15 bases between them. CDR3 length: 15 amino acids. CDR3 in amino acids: CASSSGTLPTYEQYF. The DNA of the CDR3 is TGTGCCAGCAGCTCCGGGACACTCCCAACCTACGAGCAGTACTTC.

The CDR3 sequence: CASSPATGSGADTQYF. Written as DNA, the CDR3 is TGTGCCAGCAGTCCGGCTACAGGGTCAGGGGCAGATACGCAGTATTTT. The chain has TRBV6-2 or TRBV6-3 and TRBJ2-3, with D possibly being TRBD1 (6 bases). The CDR3 runs to 16 residues. CDR1 MNHEY and CDR2 SVGEGT come from the germline V gene. Trimming cost V 5 bases and J 4 bases, with 19 bases left between them.

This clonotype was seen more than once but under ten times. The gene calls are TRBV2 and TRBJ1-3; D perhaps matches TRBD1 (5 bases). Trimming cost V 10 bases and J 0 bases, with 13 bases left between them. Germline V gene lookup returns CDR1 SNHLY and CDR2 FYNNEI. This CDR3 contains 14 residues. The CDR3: CAKSQGNSGNTIYF. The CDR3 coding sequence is TGTGCCAAATCCCAGGGTAACTCTGGAAACACCATATATTTT.